The rows below give T cell receptor beta chains drawn from one sample of a study of PD-L1 blockade in urothelial cancer. Clones were read by immunoSEQ multiplex PCR, and TCRdb kept only the in-frame ones, dropping some. This table holds about 120,000 clones, approximately 85% found once. The sequenced sample was PBMCs, obtained around atezolizumab (anti-PD-L1) treatment. Receptors were obtained from a man aged 50-60 years with urothelial cancer. CDR3s include the opening cysteine and the closing phenylalanine or tryptophan. Each record gives: D gene, J gene, V gene, clone size, CDR3 protein, CDR3 DNA. The D gene is left open where the match is weak. Clone size, where shown, is once, few, many, or a class for clones that have expanded.

D: -; J: TRBJ2-1; V: TRBV9; size: -; CDR3: CASSAPSPNEQFF; DNA: TGTGCCAGCAGCGCCCCATCCCCCAATGAGCAGTTCTTC
D: TRBD1; J: TRBJ1-1; V: TRBV7-9; size: -; CDR3: CASSLDWTGVTEAFF; DNA: TGTGCCAGCAGCTTAGACTGGACAGGGGTGACTGAAGCTTTCTTT
D: -; J: TRBJ1-6; V: TRBV5-5; size: -; CDR3: CASSLVERRSVTGGNSPLHF; DNA: TGTGCCAGCAGCTTGGTCGAACGGCGATCAGTGACAGGCGGTAATTCACCCCTCCACTTT
D: TRBD2; J: TRBJ2-5; V: TRBV4-1; size: once; CDR3: CASSPGTSGSSLKTQYF; DNA: TGCGCCAGCAGCCCGGGGACTAGCGGGAGCTCCCTGAAGACCCAGTACTTC
D: TRBD2; J: TRBJ2-1; V: TRBV2; size: -; CDR3: CASSTSGYYNEQFF; DNA: TGTGCCAGCAGTACTAGCGGATACTACAATGAGCAGTTCTTC
D: -; J: TRBJ2-5; V: TRBV7-9; size: -; CDR3: CASSVRGLETQYF; DNA: TGTGCCAGCAGCGTTCGGGGTTTAGAGACCCAGTACTTC
D: -; J: TRBJ1-6; V: TRBV27; size: -; CDR3: CASRQSGSSSPLHF; DNA: TGTGCCAGCCGCCAATCAGGGTCTAGTTCACCCCTCCACTTT
D: TRBD2; J: TRBJ2-7; V: TRBV27; size: once; CDR3: CASSSLTSKGQEEQYF; DNA: TGTGCCAGCAGTTCCCTGACTAGCAAAGGCCAAGAGGAGCAGTACTTC
D: TRBD2; J: TRBJ2-7; V: TRBV7-9; size: -; CDR3: CASSPTRGSTHEQYF; DNA: TGTGCCAGCAGCCCTACTCGCGGGAGTACCCACGAGCAGTACTTC
D: -; J: TRBJ1-6; V: TRBV2; size: -; CDR3: CASSAAESFGPLHF; DNA: TGTGCCAGCAGTGCCGCCGAGAGCTTCGGGCCCCTCCACTTT
D: -; J: TRBJ1-4; V: TRBV28; size: -; CDR3: CASSLGRVVGKLFF; DNA: TGTGCCAGCAGTTTAGGCCGGGTTGTGGGAAAACTGTTTTTT
D: -; J: TRBJ1-5; V: TRBV6-4; size: -; CDR3: CASSEAEGGQPQHF; DNA: TGTGCCAGCAGTGAAGCAGAGGGAGGCCAGCCCCAGCATTTT
D: -; J: TRBJ1-1; V: TRBV5-6; size: -; CDR3: CASSLGTPQGTEAFF; DNA: TGTGCCAGCAGCTTAGGGACACCCCAAGGAACTGAAGCTTTCTTT
D: TRBD1; J: TRBJ2-4; V: TRBV10-3; size: many; CDR3: CAISDSGTGLTMGKNIQYF; DNA: TGTGCCATCAGTGACTCCGGGACAGGGTTAACAATGGGCAAAAACATTCAGTACTTC
D: TRBD1; J: TRBJ1-2; V: TRBV2; size: once; CDR3: CASSSALEGTDYGYTF; DNA: TGTGCCAGCAGCTCAGCTCTTGAGGGGACAGACTATGGCTACACCTTC
D: TRBD1; J: TRBJ1-5; V: TRBV28; size: -; CDR3: CASSFRRGDQPQHF; DNA: TGTGCCAGCAGTTTCCGCAGGGGGGATCAGCCCCAGCATTTT
D: -; J: TRBJ1-5; V: TRBV7-2; size: -; CDR3: CASSLAFPAGINQPQHF; DNA: TGTGCCAGCAGCTTAGCCTTTCCGGCAGGGATCAATCAGCCCCAGCATTTT
D: TRBD2; J: TRBJ2-1; V: TRBV10-3; size: -; CDR3: CAISELAGGPGSYNEQFF; DNA: TGTGCCATCAGTGAACTAGCGGGAGGGCCGGGATCCTACAATGAGCAGTTCTTC
D: -; J: TRBJ2-5; V: TRBV2; size: -; CDR3: CASKRRGAIQETQYF; DNA: TGTGCCAGCAAGAGACGTGGAGCGATACAAGAGACCCAGTACTTC
D: -; J: TRBJ2-7; V: TRBV9; size: -; CDR3: CASSVGQGISYEQYF; DNA: TGTGCCAGCAGCGTAGGTCAGGGTATCTCCTACGAGCAGTACTTC
D: -; J: TRBJ2-3; V: TRBV5-1; size: -; CDR3: CASSSDRADTQYF; DNA: TGCGCCAGCAGCAGTGATAGAGCGGATACGCAGTATTTT
D: TRBD1; J: TRBJ2-5; V: TRBV7-9; size: -; CDR3: CAAWDRDETQYF; DNA: TGTGCCGCATGGGACAGGGACGAGACCCAGTACTTC
D: -; J: TRBJ2-1; V: TRBV2; size: -; CDR3: CASRRDSQQFF; DNA: TGTGCCAGCAGAAGAGACTCGCAACAGTTCTTC
D: -; J: TRBJ1-6; V: TRBV7-9; size: few; CDR3: CASSLGEGTPSLHF; DNA: TGTGCCAGCAGCTTAGGGGAGGGAACCCCTTCCCTCCACTTT
D: TRBD1; J: TRBJ2-2; V: TRBV2; size: -; CDR3: CASKGQANTGELFF; DNA: TGTGCCAGCAAGGGACAGGCTAACACCGGGGAGCTGTTTTTT
D: TRBD1; J: TRBJ2-7; V: TRBV6-1; size: -; CDR3: CASHRQGGEQYF; DNA: TGTGCCAGCCACCGACAGGGGGGCGAGCAGTACTTC
D: -; J: TRBJ2-2; V: TRBV7-9; size: few; CDR3: CASRAPHRADTGELFF; DNA: TGTGCCAGCAGAGCTCCACACAGGGCGGACACCGGGGAGCTGTTTTTT
D: -; J: TRBJ1-2; V: TRBV4-1; size: -; CDR3: CASSQDQRVGYGYTF; DNA: TGCGCCAGCAGCCAAGATCAACGGGTAGGCTATGGCTACACCTTC
D: -; J: TRBJ2-7; V: TRBV7-3; size: -; CDR3: CASSLKGGDSHNSYEQYF; DNA: TGTGCCAGCAGCTTAAAGGGCGGGGACAGCCATAATTCCTACGAGCAGTACTTC
D: TRBD2; J: TRBJ2-7; V: TRBV2; size: -; CDR3: CASSPSGRLLNEQYF; DNA: TGTGCCAGCAGTCCTAGCGGGAGATTGTTAAACGAGCAGTACTTC
D: -; J: TRBJ1-5; V: TRBV21-1; size: -; CDR3: CASSKKGELNQPQHF; DNA: TGTGCCAGCAGCAAAAAGGGGGAGTTAAATCAGCCCCAGCATTTT
D: -; J: TRBJ2-7; V: TRBV4-2; size: -; CDR3: CASSQDLGLKTYEQYF; DNA: TGTGCCAGCAGCCAAGATCTTGGACTAAAGACCTACGAGCAGTACTTC
D: TRBD2; J: TRBJ2-7; V: TRBV13; size: -; CDR3: CASSLGQGLAGDNEQYF; DNA: TGTGCCAGCAGCTTAGGCCAGGGTCTAGCGGGAGATAACGAGCAGTACTTC
D: -; J: TRBJ1-1; V: TRBV5-1; size: -; CDR3: CASSIDRPNTEAFF; DNA: TGCGCCAGCAGCATCGACAGACCGAACACTGAAGCTTTCTTT
D: TRBD1; J: TRBJ2-1; V: TRBV5-4; size: -; CDR3: CASSTTGGGEQFF; DNA: TGTGCCAGCAGCACGACAGGGGGTGGTGAGCAGTTCTTC
D: TRBD1; J: TRBJ2-7; V: TRBV7-3; size: -; CDR3: CASSSGTGGPYEQYF; DNA: TGTGCCAGCAGCTCCGGGACAGGGGGCCCCTACGAGCAGTACTTC
D: -; J: TRBJ2-1; V: TRBV7-6; size: -; CDR3: CASTRGRELVNEQFF; DNA: TGTGCCAGCACCCGGGGACGGGAGTTAGTCAATGAGCAGTTCTTC
D: TRBD1; J: TRBJ1-3; V: TRBV19; size: -; CDR3: CASSIPRTGGNTIYF; DNA: TGTGCCAGTAGTATACCTCGGACAGGTGGAAACACCATATATTTT
D: -; J: TRBJ2-1; V: TRBV11-2; size: -; CDR3: CASSLDRLVPNYNEQFF; DNA: TGTGCCAGCAGCTTAGATCGTTTAGTTCCTAACTACAATGAGCAGTTCTTC
D: TRBD1; J: TRBJ2-7; V: TRBV30; size: once; CDR3: CAWSVVAGGSVQYF; DNA: TGTGCCTGGAGTGTAGTGGCAGGGGGCAGTGTGCAGTACTTC
D: TRBD2; J: TRBJ2-1; V: TRBV5-6; size: -; CDR3: CASSPTSGEIYNEQFF; DNA: TGTGCCAGCAGCCCTACTAGCGGGGAAATCTACAATGAGCAGTTCTTC
D: TRBD2; J: TRBJ2-3; V: TRBV7-9; size: -; CDR3: CASSLVLAGADTQYF; DNA: TGTGCCAGCAGCTTAGTCCTAGCGGGTGCAGATACGCAGTATTTT
D: -; J: TRBJ1-2; V: TRBV5-4; size: -; CDR3: CASSLERLADGYTF; DNA: TGTGCCAGCAGCTTGGAAAGGCTAGCCGATGGCTACACCTTC
D: -; J: TRBJ1-3; V: TRBV2; size: few; CDR3: CASRVANTIYF; DNA: TGTGCCAGTCGGGTCGCAAACACCATATATTTT
D: -; J: TRBJ1-1; V: TRBV5-4; size: few; CDR3: CASSRDLQDTEAFF; DNA: TGTGCCAGCAGCAGAGACCTACAGGACACTGAAGCTTTCTTT
D: -; J: TRBJ1-5; V: TRBV21-1; size: few; CDR3: CASSKAGHQKGNQPQHF; DNA: TGTGCCAGCAGCAAAGCTGGACACCAAAAAGGCAATCAGCCCCAGCATTTT